A single T cell receptor (beta chain) is shown here with its context. The target antigen is unknown. V was clipped by 6 bases and J by 4 bases; unmatched bases: 4. CDR3 length: 15 amino acids. In germline, CDR1 is KGHSH, CDR2 LQKENI. This sample was included in a study of cytomegalovirus exposure and HLA in healthy donors. Sequencing used immunoSEQ multiplex PCR; TCRdb keeps in-frame clones, though not all of them. The data contain about 250,000 clones, just under 90% of them singletons. Study-level results: CMV antigen specificity of a few CMV-associated chains was confirmed in vitro. The study listed 150 to 200 cytomegalovirus-associated TCR beta chains. The classifier reportedly diagnosed cytomegalovirus status with high sensitivity and specificity. In the roughly 130 validation repertoires, a later analysis found that first-cohort TCR clusters tended to co-occur.

The receptor was derived from a man younger than 30 in good health and CMV-seronegative. The chain is built from TRBV18 and TRBJ2-5; 14 bases agree with TRBD2. Sequenced material: PBMCs. The CDR3 sequence is CASSPGTSGRETQYF. As DNA, the CDR3 is TGTGCCAGCTCGCCGGGGACTAGCGGGAGAGAGACCCAGTACTTC.